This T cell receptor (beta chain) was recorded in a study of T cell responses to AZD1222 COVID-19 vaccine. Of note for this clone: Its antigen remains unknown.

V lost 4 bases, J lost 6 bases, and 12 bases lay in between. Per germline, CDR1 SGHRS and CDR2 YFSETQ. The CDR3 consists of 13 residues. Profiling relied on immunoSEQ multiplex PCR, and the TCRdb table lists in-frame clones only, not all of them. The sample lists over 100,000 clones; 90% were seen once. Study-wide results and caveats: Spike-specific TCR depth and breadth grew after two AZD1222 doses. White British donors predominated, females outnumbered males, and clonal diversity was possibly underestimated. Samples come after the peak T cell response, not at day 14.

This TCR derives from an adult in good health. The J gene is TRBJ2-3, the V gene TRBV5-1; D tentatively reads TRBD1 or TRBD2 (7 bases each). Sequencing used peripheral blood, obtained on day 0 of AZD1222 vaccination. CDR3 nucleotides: TGCGCCAGCAGCCCCCAGGGGGGGGATACGCAGTATTTT. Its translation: CASSPQGGDTQYF.